Presented here are 32 T cell receptor beta chains from one specimen sequenced in a study of sequential checkpoint blockade in melanoma. The data were produced by immunoSEQ multiplex PCR, yet TCRdb's version contains in-frame clones alone and is incomplete. The profile shows approximately 15,000 clones, roughly 71% of them singletons. Indicated treatment: randomized to nivolumab then ipilimumab (arm A) or the reverse (arm B). Sequenced material: CD8+ T cells sorted from blood (inferred from file names), taken from a patient given nivolumab and ipilimumab in sequence. The origin of the receptors is a human donor with melanoma.

This clone was counted between two and nine times. V usage is TRBV5-6 and J usage is TRBJ1-2; 9 bases line up with TRBD1. The V gene end was trimmed by 5 bases and the J gene end by 6 bases; junction bases not matched to a gene: 11. The V gene's germline CDR1 is SGHDT and CDR2 YYEEEE. The CDR3 covers 15 residues. Here the CDR3 DNA reads TGTGCCAGCAGGCGGGGGACAGGGTTTATAAATGGCTACACCTTC. Translated, it gives CASRRGTGFINGYTF.

The genes are TRBV9 and TRBJ2-1, with 7 bases matching TRBD1. The CDR3 covers 14 residues. Trimming took 2 bases from V and 5 from J; bases not matched to a gene: 4. Germline lookup yields CDR1 SGDLS and CDR2 YYNGEE. The CDR3 sequence is CASSVTGTDNEQFF. In DNA form, the CDR3 reads TGTGCCAGCAGCGTGACAGGGACCGACAATGAGCAGTTCTTC.

This clone turned up a few times. This sequence joins TRBV5-6 and TRBJ2-1, with TRBD1 as a possible D gene (7 bases). V was trimmed by 2 bases and J by 0 bases, leaving 12 bases between them. The germline gives CDR1 SGHDT, CDR2 YYEEEE. The CDR3 loop spans 16 amino acids. Written as DNA, the CDR3 is TGTGCCAGCAGCTTTTCCAGGGGGGCCTCCTACAATGAGCAGTTCTTC. Its protein is CASSFSRGASYNEQFF.

This chain links TRBV11-2 with TRBJ1-3, with D perhaps matching TRBD1 (6 bases). Trimming took off 5 bases at V and 3 bases at J, with 20 bases between the two ends. Germline V CDR1 and CDR2: SGHAT, FQNNGV. The CDR3 loop spans 17 amino acids. The CDR3 is CASSHQTSHRVGNTIYF. The CDR3 region has the DNA TGTGCCAGCAGCCACCAGACCTCCCACAGGGTTGGAAACACCATATATTTT.

This clone was seen only a few times. The chain is built from TRBV4-1 and TRBJ1-3, with TRBD1 matching over 9 bases. The CDR3 totals 16 residues. The junction had 7 bases not matched to a gene; V was cut back by 4 bases and J by 3 bases. Germline CDR1 reads MGHRA; CDR2 reads YSYEKL. The CDR3 reads CASSRPGQGFGNTIYF. The CDR3 nucleotides read TGCGCCAGCAGCCGCCCGGGACAGGGTTTTGGAAACACCATATATTTT.

The chain uses TRBV5-1 and TRBJ2-1; the match to TRBD1 covers 11 bases. The CDR3 is made up of 15 amino acids. Germline V lookup: CDR1 SGHRS, CDR2 YFSETQ. Unmatched junction bases numbered 3, after V lost 3 bases and J lost 4 bases. The CDR3 DNA sequence: TGCGCCAGCAGCTCCGGGACAGGGGGGTACAATGAGCAGTTCTTC. Protein product: CASSSGTGGYNEQFF.

This clone was recorded only once. The CDR3 region has the DNA TGTGCCAGCACCATTTACAGTTTCTACGAGCAGTACTTC. It specifies CASTIYSFYEQYF. The chain couples TRBV5-8 to TRBJ2-7, with D uncertain. Germline lookup yields CDR1 SGHTS and CDR2 YDEGEE. Trimming cost V 6 bases and J 3 bases, with 13 bases left between them. The CDR3 covers 13 residues.

The chain employs TRBV19 and TRBJ1-5, with D perhaps TRBD1 (5 bases). Germline V gene data show CDR1 as LNHDA and CDR2 as SQIVND (reference sequence). Trimming stripped 7 bases from V and 10 bases from J, with 23 bases between. The CDR3 sequence is 15 residues long. The DNA for the CDR3 is TGTGCCAGTACCGACCTGACAGACGACTGGCGTCCCCAGCATTTT. Protein product: CASTDLTDDWRPQHF.

The V and J genes are TRBV27 and TRBJ2-1, with 12 bases identical to TRBD2. After removal of 5 bases from V and 1 base from J, the junction contained 9 bases not matched to a gene. The CDR3 covers 18 residues. Germline CDR1 is MNHEY and CDR2 is SMNVEV (reference sequence). The chain's CDR3 is CASSPLAGGRFSYNEQFF. The DNA of the CDR3 is TGTGCCAGCAGTCCGCTAGCGGGGGGGCGGTTTTCCTACAATGAGCAGTTCTTC.

This clone is classed as medium-sized (0.01 to 0.1%). This chain connects TRBV5-6 to TRBJ2-1, with 9 nucleotides matching TRBD2. V shed 7 bases and J 0 bases; nucleotides not matched to a gene: 8. Germline lookup yields CDR1 SGHDT and CDR2 YYEEEE. The CDR3 is 16 amino acids. Written as DNA, the CDR3 is TGTGCCAGCGGTTTAGCGGGAGAACACTCCTACAATGAGCAGTTCTTC. Translating gives CASGLAGEHSYNEQFF.

This rearrangement joins TRBV4-1 to TRBJ2-5; 12 bases match TRBD2. This CDR3 is 17 amino acids long. The V and J ends lost 1 base and 0 bases, in that order; junction bases with no gene match: 3. The germline CDR1 and CDR2 sequences are MGHRA and YSYEKL. The CDR3 bases are TGCGCCAGCAGCCAAGCGACTAGCGGGAGAGACCAAGAGACCCAGTACTTC. It encodes CASSQATSGRDQETQYF.

This chain connects TRBV5-1 to TRBJ2-4; TRBD2 aligns across 9 bases. V shed 4 bases and J 5 bases; nucleotides not matched to a gene: 7. Per the germline V gene, CDR1 is SGHRS and CDR2 is YFSETQ. The CDR3 loop spans 15 amino acids. CDR3: CASSGRGGRENIQYF. In DNA, the CDR3 is TGCGCCAGCAGCGGGCGGGGGGGCCGCGAAAACATTCAGTACTTC.

The rearrangement links TRBV29-1 to TRBJ2-7; tentatively, D is TRBD2 (6 bases). The CDR3 contains 11 residues. The ends were cut back, 3 bases at V and 4 bases at J, with 7 bases in the middle. Germline CDR1 is SQVTM and CDR2 is ANQGSEA. CDR3 in amino acids: CSVDAGYEQYF. The CDR3 DNA sequence: TGCAGCGTTGATGCGGGGTACGAGCAGTACTTC.

The V gene is TRBV7-3, the J gene TRBJ2-5, with D tentatively TRBD2 (7 bases). CDR3 length: 15 amino acids. Trimming stripped 1 base from V and 4 bases from J, with 13 bases between. Per germline, CDR1 SGHTA and CDR2 FQGTGA. The CDR3 reads CASSLRGGRAETQYF. In DNA, the CDR3 is TGTGCCAGCAGCTTAAGGGGGGGGCGAGCAGAGACCCAGTACTTC.

The chain carries TRBV9 and TRBJ2-2; 7 nucleotides align to TRBD2. From germline, CDR1 is SGDLS and CDR2 YYNGEE. V was pared by 0 bases and J by 1 base, with 6 bases of the junction left unmatched. The CDR3 loop spans 17 amino acids. CDR3: CASSVASREWNTGELFF. CDR3 in DNA: TGTGCCAGCAGCGTAGCATCGCGGGAGTGGAACACCGGGGAGCTGTTTTTT.

About this clone itself: This may stem from a read error, because a much larger clone lies one nucleotide away. The V gene is TRBV4-2, the J gene TRBJ2-1, with D perhaps matching TRBD2 (5 bases). The CDR3 length is 15 residues. The V end lost 4 bases, the J end lost 1 base, and 11 bases lay between the germline ends. Germline V CDR1 and CDR2: LGHNA, YNFKEQ. CDR3 protein: CASSLGVGSYNEQFF. In DNA, the CDR3 is TGTGCCAGCAGCCTGGGAGTTGGGTCCTACAATGAGCAGTTCTTC.

The genes are TRBV7-2 and TRBJ2-7, with 11 bases matching TRBD1. Trimming at V came to 2 bases and at J to 3 bases, leaving 9 bases not matched to a gene. The CDR3 runs 17 residues. Germline V CDR1 and CDR2: SGHTA, FQGNSA. CDR3 region: CASSLKGTGTGGYEQYF. CDR3 sequence (DNA): TGTGCCAGCAGCTTAAAGGGGACCGGGACAGGGGGCTACGAGCAGTACTTC.

This chain uses TRBV7-9 with TRBJ2-1, with 11 bases aligning to TRBD1. The germline V gene encodes CDR1 SEHNR and CDR2 FQNEAQ (reference sequence). The CDR3 sequence is 19 residues long. J gave up 1 base and V 3 bases, and 11 bases lay outside the gene matches. Here the CDR3 DNA reads TGTGCCAGCAGCTTCCCTGCTCCCGGGACAGGGGGGTCCTACAATGAGCAGTTCTTC. Translation: CASSFPAPGTGGSYNEQFF.

This clone showed up just once. This sequence joins TRBV5-5 and TRBJ2-7; 8 nucleotides align to TRBD1. The ends lost 4 bases at V and 3 bases at J; junction bases unmatched: 3. CDR1 and CDR2 from the germline V gene are SGHKS and YYEKEE (reference sequence). CDR3 size: 13 residues. In DNA, the CDR3 is TGTGCCAGCAGCCTGGACAGGGACTACGAGCAGTACTTC. Encoded protein: CASSLDRDYEQYF.

This clone is medium-sized (0.01 to 0.1%) within its sample. The CDR3 bases are TGTGCCAGCAGTTACTCGACAGGTTTGGGGAATGGCTACACCTTC. As protein: CASSYSTGLGNGYTF. The V gene is TRBV6-5, the J gene TRBJ1-2, with D possibly being TRBD1 (6 bases). The ends were cut back, 0 bases at V and 6 bases at J, with 14 bases in the middle. The germline CDR1 and CDR2 sequences are MNHEY and SVGAGI. The CDR3 totals 15 residues.

The sample holds a few counts of this clone. The V and J genes are TRBV7-2 and TRBJ1-2; TRBD1 agrees at 9 bases. The CDR3 is 15 residues long. Germline assignment: CDR1 SGHTA and CDR2 FQGNSA. Trimming removed 5 bases from V and 5 bases from J; junction bases left unmatched: 9. For the CDR3, the DNA is TGTGCCAGCAGCCAAGATCGGGACAGGGTTTATGGCTACACCTTC. Amino acids: CASSQDRDRVYGYTF.

As DNA, the CDR3 is TGTGCCAGCAGTTCCCCTTCGAGGACACTAGGAAACACCATATATTTT. Encoded protein: CASSSPSRTLGNTIYF. The gene calls are TRBV6-5 and TRBJ1-3, with D perhaps TRBD1 (5 bases). This CDR3 has 16 amino acids. Germline-derived CDR1 and CDR2 are MNHEY and SVGAGI. Deletions cut 4 bases from V and 4 bases from J, with 17 bases between.

This clone was observed a single time. The chain carries TRBV19 and TRBJ1-5, with a weak D call TRBD1 (6 bases). The CDR3 runs 12 residues. V lost 6 bases and J lost 4, with 7 bases in between. CDR1 is LNHDA, CDR2 SQIVND, per germline (reference sequence). CDR3 in amino acids: CASRQGNQPQHF. The CDR3 bases are TGTGCCAGTAGACAGGGTAATCAGCCCCAGCATTTT.

The chain carries TRBV27 and TRBJ1-2; possible D gene TRBD1, 6 bases. This CDR3 comprises 14 residues. Trimming removed 3 bases at V and 0 bases at J, with 8 bases between. Germline V gene sequence: CDR1 MNHEY, CDR2 SMNVEV (reference sequence). Here the CDR3 reads CASSFGTPNYGYTF. The DNA for the CDR3 is TGTGCCAGCAGTTTCGGGACACCTAACTATGGCTACACCTTC.

The chain employs TRBV6-5 and TRBJ2-7; D is possibly TRBD1 (6 bases). The CDR3 covers 14 residues. Germline V CDR1 and CDR2: MNHEY, SVGAGI. The ends were cut back, 6 bases at V and 3 bases at J, with 15 bases in the middle. The CDR3 loop reads CASSLTGQVYEQYF. CDR3 sequence (DNA): TGTGCCAGCAGCCTGACGGGACAAGTCTACGAGCAGTACTTC.

This chain joins TRBV5-1 and TRBJ2-3, with 7 bases aligning to TRBD1. CDR1 and CDR2 (germline): SGHRS, YFSETQ. Losses at the gene ends were 4 bases for V and 1 base for J; bases not matched to a gene: 3. This CDR3 region has 14 residues. The CDR3 DNA is TGCGCCAGCAGCCTCCAGGGGGGCACAGATACGCAGTATTTT. It encodes CASSLQGGTDTQYF. The full variable domain, with the rest looked up from reference TRBV5-1 and TRBJ2-3, is KAGVTQTPRYLIKTRGQQVTLSCSPISGHRSVSWYQQTPGQGLQFLFEYFSETQRNKGNFPGRFSGRQFSNSRSEMNVSTLELGDSALYLCASSLQGGTDTQYFGPGTRLTVL.

The rearrangement uses TRBV12-5 and TRBJ2-1; D is unclear. The CDR3 totals 13 residues. With 3 bases removed from V and 6 bases from J, the gap between germline ends came to 9 bases. Per germline, CDR1 LGHNT and CDR2 FRNRAP. The chain's CDR3 is CASGLTSVNEQFF. As DNA, the CDR3 is TGTGCTAGTGGTTTAACTTCGGTCAATGAGCAGTTCTTC.

The chain combines TRBV4-3 with TRBJ2-6, with 9 bases that match TRBD1. Trimming removed 0 bases from V and 4 bases from J; junction bases left unmatched: 10. The germline V gene encodes CDR1 LGHNA and CDR2 YSLEER. This CDR3 contains 19 residues. The CDR3 DNA reads as TGCGCCAGCAGCCAAGATACAACAGGGGGCTTTTTGGGGGCCAACGTCCTGACTTTC. Protein sequence: CASSQDTTGGFLGANVLTF.

V gene TRBV4-3 combines with J gene TRBJ2-5; D is possibly TRBD2 (5 bases). With the DNA end fitting TRBJ2-7 better, the J assignment may be wrong. The CDR3 sequence is 15 residues long. The germline gives CDR1 LGHNA, CDR2 YSLEER. CDR3 residues: CASSQDTGSSYEQYF. As DNA, the CDR3 is TGCGCCAGCAGCCAAGATACGGGGAGCTCCTACGAGCAGTACTTC.

The CDR3 loop reads CASRRQGAETGELFF. As DNA, the CDR3 is TGTGCCAGCAGACGACAGGGGGCGGAGACCGGGGAGCTGTTTTTT. The chain combines TRBV13 with TRBJ2-2, with 10 bases lining up with TRBD1. V lost 6 bases to trimming and J lost 5 bases; unmatched junction nucleotides: 6. CDR1 is PRHDT, CDR2 FYEKMQ, per germline (reference sequence). The CDR3 sequence is 15 residues long. Full variable domain (outside the CDR3, taken from reference TRBV13 and TRBJ2-2): AAGVIQSPRHLIKEKRETATLKCYPIPRHDTVYWYQQGPGQDPQFLISFYEKMQSDKGSIPDRFSAQQFSDYHSELNMSSLELGDSALYFCASRRQGAETGELFFGEGSRLTVL.

V is TRBV19 and J is TRBJ1-4; D uncertain. This CDR3 is built from 16 residues. Germline V gene data show CDR1 as LNHDA and CDR2 as SQIVND (reference sequence). The V and J ends lost 2 bases and 8 bases respectively, with 18 bases between them. Here the CDR3 reads CASSINGRGLTEKLFF. Written as DNA, the CDR3 is TGTGCCAGTAGTATAAACGGACGGGGATTGACCGAAAAACTGTTTTTT.

This clone was counted between two and nine times. V gene TRBV30 combines with J gene TRBJ2-7, with D perhaps TRBD2 (6 bases). The CDR3 is made up of 11 amino acids. In germline, CDR1 is GTSNPN, CDR2 SVGIG (reference sequence). CDR3 region: CGTGVGYEQYF. The CDR3 nucleotides read TGTGGGACGGGGGTAGGATACGAGCAGTACTTC.